The following is a TCR beta chain sequence with its context. Its antigen is undetermined. Time point reported: baseline pretreatment blood. Noted treatment: 15 Gy SBRT to primary tumor, nephrectomy 4 weeks later. The tumor was a clear cell renal cell carcinoma. V trimming: 3 bases; J trimming: 0 bases; junction bases outside the gene matches: 12. Germline CDR1 is MDHEN and CDR2 is SYDVKM. CDR3 length equals 19 residues. This sample was taken from a study of radiation and T cells in renal cell carcinoma. The study's findings and limits: From baseline, blood top tumor clonotypes peaked at 2 weeks post-radiation.

Only in-frame clones appear in the TCRdb table, and some are missing; sequencing was by immunoSEQ multiplex PCR. The data show 120,000 to 150,000 clones, with about 87% seen just once and around 4.4% held by the top ten. The gene calls are TRBV28 and TRBJ2-4; 9 bases map to TRBD2. This TCR came from a woman in her 70s with renal cell carcinoma. Specimen: blood, collected from a patient whose treatment included radiotherapy and nephrectomy. The CDR3 protein is CASSFLISGGTLAKNIQYF. The CDR3 nucleotides read TGTGCCAGCAGTTTTCTCATCAGCGGGGGGACTTTAGCCAAAAACATTCAGTACTTC.